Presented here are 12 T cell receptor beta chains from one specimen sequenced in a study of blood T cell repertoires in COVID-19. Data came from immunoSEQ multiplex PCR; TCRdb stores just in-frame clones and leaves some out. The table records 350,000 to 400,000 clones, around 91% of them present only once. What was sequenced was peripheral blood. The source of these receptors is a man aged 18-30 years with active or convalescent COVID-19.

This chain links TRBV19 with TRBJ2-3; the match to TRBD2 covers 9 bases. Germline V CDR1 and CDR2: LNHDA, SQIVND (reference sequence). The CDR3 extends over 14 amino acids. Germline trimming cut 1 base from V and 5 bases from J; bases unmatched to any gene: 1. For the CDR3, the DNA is TGTGCCAGTAGTATAGCACTAGCGGGAGATACGCAGTATTTT. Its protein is CASSIALAGDTQYF.

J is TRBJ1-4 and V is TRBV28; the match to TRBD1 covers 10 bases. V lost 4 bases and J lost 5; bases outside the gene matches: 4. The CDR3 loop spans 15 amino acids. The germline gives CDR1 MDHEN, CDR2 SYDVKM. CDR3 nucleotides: TGTGCCAGCAGTTCCCGGACAGGGGGGAATGAAAAACTGTTTTTT. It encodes CASSSRTGGNEKLFF.

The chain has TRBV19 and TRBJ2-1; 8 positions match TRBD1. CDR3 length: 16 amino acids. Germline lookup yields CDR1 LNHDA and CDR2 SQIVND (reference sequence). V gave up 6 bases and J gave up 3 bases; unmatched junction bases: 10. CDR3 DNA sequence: TGTGCCAGTAGCATACGGACAGGGAACTTCTACAATGAGCAGTTCTTC. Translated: CASSIRTGNFYNEQFF.

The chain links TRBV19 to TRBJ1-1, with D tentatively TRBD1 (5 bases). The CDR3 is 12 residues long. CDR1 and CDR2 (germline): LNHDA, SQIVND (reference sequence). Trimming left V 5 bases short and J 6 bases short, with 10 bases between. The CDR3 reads CASSAGLAEAFF. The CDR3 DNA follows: TGTGCCAGTAGTGCAGGGTTGGCTGAAGCTTTCTTT.

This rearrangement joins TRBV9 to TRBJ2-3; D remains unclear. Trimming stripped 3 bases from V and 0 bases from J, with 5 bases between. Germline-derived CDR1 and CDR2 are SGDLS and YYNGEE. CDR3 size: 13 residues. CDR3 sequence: CASSALSTDTQYF. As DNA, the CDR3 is TGTGCCAGCAGCGCCCTTAGCACAGATACGCAGTATTTT.

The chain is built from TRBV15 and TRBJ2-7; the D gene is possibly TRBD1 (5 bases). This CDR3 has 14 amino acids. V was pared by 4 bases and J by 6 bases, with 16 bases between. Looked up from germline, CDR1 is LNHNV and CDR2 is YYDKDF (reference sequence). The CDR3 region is CATSKWVPGLEQYF. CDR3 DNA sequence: TGTGCCACCAGCAAATGGGTTCCAGGGCTCGAGCAGTACTTC.

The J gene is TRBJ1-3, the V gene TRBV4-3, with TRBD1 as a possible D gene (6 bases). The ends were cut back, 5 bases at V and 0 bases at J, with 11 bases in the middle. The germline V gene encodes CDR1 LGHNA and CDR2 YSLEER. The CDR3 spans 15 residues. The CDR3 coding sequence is TGCGCCAGCAGCGAGGACAGTTCCTCTGGAAACACCATATATTTT. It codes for CASSEDSSSGNTIYF.

The CDR3 protein is CASSGRGGEKLFF. CDR3 sequence (DNA): TGTGCCAGCAGCGGACGAGGAGGTGAAAAACTGTTTTTT. V and J are TRBV12-3 or TRBV12-4 and TRBJ1-4; D gene uncertain. Trimming cost V 6 bases and J 7 bases, with 12 bases left between them. This CDR3 spans 13 amino acids.

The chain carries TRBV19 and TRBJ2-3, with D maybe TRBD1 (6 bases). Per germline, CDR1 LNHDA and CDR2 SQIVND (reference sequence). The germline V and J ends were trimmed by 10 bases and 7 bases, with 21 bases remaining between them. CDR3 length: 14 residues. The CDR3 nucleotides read TGTGCCACCAACGAGGGGGTGCTCCGCAATACGCAGTATTTT. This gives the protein CATNEGVLRNTQYF.

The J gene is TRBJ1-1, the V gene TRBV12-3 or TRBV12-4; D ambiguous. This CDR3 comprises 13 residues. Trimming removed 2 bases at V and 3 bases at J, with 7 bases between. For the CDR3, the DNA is TGTGCCAGCAGTTTAAGCAGGTACACTGAAGCTTTCTTT. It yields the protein CASSLSRYTEAFF.

The CDR3: CASRPTGLHEQYF. CDR3 in DNA: TGTGCCAGCCGTCCGACAGGGTTGCACGAGCAGTACTTC. The J gene is TRBJ2-7, the V gene TRBV6-5, with 7 bases aligning to TRBD1. The CDR3 has 13 amino acids. From germline, CDR1 is MNHEY and CDR2 SVGAGI. The V and J ends lost 8 bases and 5 bases, in that order; junction bases with no gene match: 9.

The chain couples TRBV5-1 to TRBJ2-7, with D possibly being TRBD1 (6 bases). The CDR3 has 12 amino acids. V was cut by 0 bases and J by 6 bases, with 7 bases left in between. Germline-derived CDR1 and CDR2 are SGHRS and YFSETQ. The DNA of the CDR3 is TGCGCCAGCAGCTTGGGACAGGTCGAGCAGTACTTC. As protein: CASSLGQVEQYF.